These T cell receptor beta chains were read from a single sample in a study of OX40 agonist ivuxolimab in advanced cancers. Using immunoSEQ multiplex PCR, the repertoire was profiled, and TCRdb retains in-frame clones only, with some absent. The table has about 93,000 clones, about 91% seen once; the top ten hold roughly 0.5%. Here the sequenced sample was CD4+ or CD8+ T cells sorted from blood, taken in a trial of the OX40 agonist ivuxolimab. These receptors originate from an adult with an advanced solid tumor such as melanoma, head and neck, liver or kidney cancer. CDR3s include the opening cysteine and the closing phenylalanine or tryptophan.

J gene	V gene	CDR3 protein
TRBJ2-3	TRBV6-6	CASSYVQGARDTQYF
TRBJ1-2	TRBV6-5	CASASDYGYTF
TRBJ1-6	TRBV7-2	CASSLVRNSPLHF
TRBJ1-1	TRBV7-8	CASSETGLTEAFF
TRBJ2-1	TRBV7-2	CASGGFSYNEQFF
TRBJ2-2	TRBV19	CASAGQGAVGELFF
TRBJ1-4	TRBV29-1	CSVRTGSEKLFF
TRBJ2-6	TRBV6-4	CASSDKGSGANVLTF
TRBJ1-1	TRBV4-1	CASSQVGTRTEAFF
TRBJ2-7	TRBV5-6	CASSLRYGEQYF
TRBJ2-7	TRBV15	CATSRGDTTYEQYF
TRBJ2-7	TRBV11-3	CASSLGRGEAGSYEQYF
TRBJ2-1	TRBV5-1	CASSYSPGSSYNEQFF
TRBJ1-1	TRBV19	CASSMGDRVSGDTEAFF
TRBJ2-7	TRBV10-1	CASGDGPLNEQYF
TRBJ2-7	TRBV11-3	CASSLDSLAGVSWEQYF
TRBJ1-5	TRBV4-1	CASSQAPGQGDVQPQHF
TRBJ2-3	TRBV10-3	CAIRVGSTDTQYF
TRBJ2-5	TRBV5-1	CASSTGTGGETQYF
TRBJ1-2	TRBV30	CAWTRGQHYGYTF
TRBJ2-7	TRBV11-3	CASSLGQGGYEQYF
TRBJ1-1	TRBV5-1	CASSSQGTNTEAFF
TRBJ2-7	TRBV6-1	CASSTVRRVPGEQYF
TRBJ2-1	TRBV27	CASSSYSGGANNEQFF
TRBJ2-3	TRBV5-1	CASSLGLAGVADTQYF
TRBJ1-5	TRBV19	CASSIGGARMDQPQHF
TRBJ1-3	TRBV18	CASSPGAGNTIYF
TRBJ2-3	TRBV15	CATSRDRAQGGGRDTQYF
TRBJ1-1	TRBV27	CASASQGAAFF
TRBJ1-5	TRBV6-1	CASRSGEPSNQPQHF
TRBJ2-6	TRBV5-4	CASSGRTGGVSGANVLTF
TRBJ1-1	TRBV29-1	CSVQGVMDTEAFF
TRBJ2-3	TRBV6-6	CASRGGGDTQYF